This T cell receptor beta chain was sequenced during a study of blood T cell repertoires in COVID-19. About the study: Italy, Spain and the United States were the sources of the convalescent and acute COVID-19 samples.

Sequencing used immunoSEQ multiplex PCR; TCRdb keeps in-frame clones, though not all of them. The sample includes approximately 300,000 clones, around nine tenths seen only once; the top ten take about 2.7%. Specimen: PBMCs or T cells enriched from blood (not recorded which). The TCR sequence derives from a woman aged 18-29 years who had recovered from COVID-19.

CDR3: CASSFGVVLNTEAFF. CDR3 in DNA: TGTGCCAGCAGCTTTGGTGTAGTGTTGAACACTGAAGCTTTCTTT. The rearrangement joins TRBV7-9 to TRBJ1-1; D is unclear. This CDR3 spans 15 amino acids. Trimming took 3 bases from V and 0 from J, leaving 11 bases between them. Germline lookup yields CDR1 SEHNR and CDR2 FQNEAQ (reference sequence).